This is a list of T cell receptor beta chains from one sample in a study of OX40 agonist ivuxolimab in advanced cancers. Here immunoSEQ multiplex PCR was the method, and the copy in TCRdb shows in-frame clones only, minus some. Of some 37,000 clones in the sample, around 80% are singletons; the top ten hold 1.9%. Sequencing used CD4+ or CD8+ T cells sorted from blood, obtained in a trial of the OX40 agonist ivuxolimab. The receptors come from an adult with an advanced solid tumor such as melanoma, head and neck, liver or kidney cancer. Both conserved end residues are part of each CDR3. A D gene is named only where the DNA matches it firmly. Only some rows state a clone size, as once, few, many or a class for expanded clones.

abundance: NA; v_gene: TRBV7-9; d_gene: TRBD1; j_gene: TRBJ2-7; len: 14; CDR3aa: CASSLGTGLYEQYF; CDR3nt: TGTGCCAGCAGCCTAGGGACAGGGTTGTACGAGCAGTACTTC
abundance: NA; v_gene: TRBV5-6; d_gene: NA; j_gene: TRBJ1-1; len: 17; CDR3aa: CASSSGPGTIRNTEAFF; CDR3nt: TGTGCCAGCAGCTCCGGACCAGGGACGATCCGGAACACTGAAGCTTTCTTT
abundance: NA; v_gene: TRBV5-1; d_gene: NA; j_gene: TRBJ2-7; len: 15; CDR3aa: CASGVGFLGFGEQYF; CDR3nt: TGCGCCAGCGGGGTAGGTTTTCTGGGTTTCGGCGAGCAGTACTTC
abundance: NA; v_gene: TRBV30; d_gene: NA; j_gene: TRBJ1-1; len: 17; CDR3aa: CAWSGAGDMSMNTEAFF; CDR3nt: TGTGCCTGGAGTGGAGCGGGGGACATGTCTATGAACACTGAAGCTTTCTTT
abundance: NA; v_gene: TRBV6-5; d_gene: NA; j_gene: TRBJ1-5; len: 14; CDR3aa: CASSYQRDSQPQHF; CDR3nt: TGTGCCAGCAGTTACCAGAGGGATTCTCAGCCCCAGCATTTT
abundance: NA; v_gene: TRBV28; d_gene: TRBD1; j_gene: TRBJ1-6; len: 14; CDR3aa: CASRAQQGNSPLHF; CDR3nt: TGTGCCAGCAGGGCACAACAGGGGAATTCACCCCTCCACTTT
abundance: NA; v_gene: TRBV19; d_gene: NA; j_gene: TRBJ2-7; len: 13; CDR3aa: CASSTSRFSVQYF; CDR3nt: TGTGCCAGTAGTACGAGTCGTTTTAGCGTGCAGTACTTC
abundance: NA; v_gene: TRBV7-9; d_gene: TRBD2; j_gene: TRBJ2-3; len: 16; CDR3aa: CASSKGGSGNTDTQYF; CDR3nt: TGTGCCAGCAGCAAAGGAGGTAGCGGGAACACAGATACGCAGTATTTT
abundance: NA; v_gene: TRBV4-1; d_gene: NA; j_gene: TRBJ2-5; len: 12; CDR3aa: CASSQVLGTQYF; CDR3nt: TGCGCCAGCAGCCAAGTCCTGGGGACCCAGTACTTC
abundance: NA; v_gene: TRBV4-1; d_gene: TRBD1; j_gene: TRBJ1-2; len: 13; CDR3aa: CASSPGQGDGYTF; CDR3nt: TGCGCCAGCAGCCCGGGACAGGGGGACGGCTACACCTTC
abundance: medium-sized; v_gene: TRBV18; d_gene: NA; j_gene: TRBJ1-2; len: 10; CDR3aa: CASSLSGYTF; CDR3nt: TGTGCCAGCTCACTTTCTGGCTACACCTTC
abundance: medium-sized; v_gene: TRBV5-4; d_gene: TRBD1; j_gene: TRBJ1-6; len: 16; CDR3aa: CASSGKTGFTDSPLHF; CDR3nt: TGTGCCAGCAGCGGGAAGACAGGGTTTACTGATTCACCCCTCCACTTT
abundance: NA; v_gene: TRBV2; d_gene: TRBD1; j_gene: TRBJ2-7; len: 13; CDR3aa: CASEVDREYEQYF; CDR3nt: TGTGCCAGCGAGGTCGACAGGGAGTACGAGCAGTACTTC
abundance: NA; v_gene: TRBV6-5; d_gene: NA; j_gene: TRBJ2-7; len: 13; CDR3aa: CASSPGGFYEQYF; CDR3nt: TGTGCCAGCAGTCCTGGGGGTTTTTACGAGCAGTACTTC
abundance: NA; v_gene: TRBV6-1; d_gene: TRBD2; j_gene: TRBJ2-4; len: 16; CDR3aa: CASSEYSGIAKNIQYF; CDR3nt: TGTGCCAGCAGTGAATATAGCGGGATAGCCAAAAACATTCAGTACTTC
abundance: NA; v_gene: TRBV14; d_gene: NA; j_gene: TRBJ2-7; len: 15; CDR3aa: CASSQELGISYEQYF; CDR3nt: TGTGCCAGCAGCCAAGAGCTCGGGATAAGCTACGAGCAGTACTTC
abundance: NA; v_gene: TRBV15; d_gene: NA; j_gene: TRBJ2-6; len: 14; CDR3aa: CATAHREGANVLTF; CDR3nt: TGTGCCACCGCTCACAGGGAAGGGGCCAACGTCCTGACTTTC
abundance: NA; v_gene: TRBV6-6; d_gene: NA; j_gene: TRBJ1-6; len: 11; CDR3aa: CASSNNSPLHF; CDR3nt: TGTGCCAGCAGTAATAATTCACCCCTCCACTTT
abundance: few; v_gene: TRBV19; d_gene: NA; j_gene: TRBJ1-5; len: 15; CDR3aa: CASSTDGGRNQPQHF; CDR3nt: TGTGCCAGTAGTACCGACGGGGGCCGCAATCAGCCCCAGCATTTT
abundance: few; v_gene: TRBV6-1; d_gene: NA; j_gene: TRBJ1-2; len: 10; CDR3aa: CASSEIGRAF; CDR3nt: TGTGCCAGCAGTGAGATTGGCAGGGCCTTC
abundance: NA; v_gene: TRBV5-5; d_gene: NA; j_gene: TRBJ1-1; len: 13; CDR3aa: CASSLIMNTEAFF; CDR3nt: TGTGCCAGCAGCTTGATCATGAACACTGAAGCTTTCTTT
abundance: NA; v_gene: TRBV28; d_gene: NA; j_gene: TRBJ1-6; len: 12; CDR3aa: CASSVNNSPLHF; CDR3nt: TGTGCCAGCAGTGTGAATAATTCACCCCTCCACTTT
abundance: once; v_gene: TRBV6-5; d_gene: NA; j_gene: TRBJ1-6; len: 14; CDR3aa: CASSGYLGGSPLHF; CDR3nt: TGTGCCAGCAGTGGGTATTTAGGGGGGTCACCCCTCCACTTT
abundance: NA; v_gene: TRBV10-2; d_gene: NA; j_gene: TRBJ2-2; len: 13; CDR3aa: CASSETTTGELFF; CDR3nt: TGCGCCAGCAGTGAAACTACCACCGGGGAGCTGTTTTTT
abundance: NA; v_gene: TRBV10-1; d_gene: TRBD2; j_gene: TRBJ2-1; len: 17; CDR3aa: CASSPGRGLALDNEQFF; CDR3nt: TGCGCCAGCAGCCCAGGAAGGGGACTAGCGCTTGACAATGAGCAGTTCTTC
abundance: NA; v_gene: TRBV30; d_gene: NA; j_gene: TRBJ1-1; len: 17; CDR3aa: CAAWARGVGALNTEAFF; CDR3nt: TGTGCCGCCTGGGCCCGCGGGGTAGGGGCCCTGAACACTGAAGCTTTCTTT
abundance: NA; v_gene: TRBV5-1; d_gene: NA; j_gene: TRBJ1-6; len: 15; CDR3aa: CASSLGLNINSPLHF; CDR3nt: TGCGCCAGCAGCTTGGGACTAAATATAAATTCACCCCTCCACTTT
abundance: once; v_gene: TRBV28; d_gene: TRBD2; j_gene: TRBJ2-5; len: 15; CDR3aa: CASSRKRGGLETQYF; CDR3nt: TGTGCCAGCAGTCGGAAGCGGGGGGGCCTCGAGACCCAGTACTTC
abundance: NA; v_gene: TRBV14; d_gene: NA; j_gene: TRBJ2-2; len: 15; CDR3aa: CASRRGDKNTGELFF; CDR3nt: TGTGCCAGCAGAAGAGGGGACAAGAACACCGGGGAGCTGTTTTTT
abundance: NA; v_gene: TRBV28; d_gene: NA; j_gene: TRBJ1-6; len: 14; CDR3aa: CATPGTTNNSPLHF; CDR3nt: TGTGCCACCCCCGGGACAACCAATAATTCACCCCTCCACTTT
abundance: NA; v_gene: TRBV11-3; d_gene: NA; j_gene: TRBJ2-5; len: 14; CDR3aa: CASSLAGSGGTQYF; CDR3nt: TGTGCCAGCAGCTTAGCTGGCTCCGGAGGGACCCAGTACTTC
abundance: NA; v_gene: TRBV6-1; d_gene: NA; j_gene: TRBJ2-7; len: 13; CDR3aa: CASRAAILNEQYF; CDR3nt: TGTGCCAGCAGGGCGGCAATCCTCAACGAGCAGTACTTC
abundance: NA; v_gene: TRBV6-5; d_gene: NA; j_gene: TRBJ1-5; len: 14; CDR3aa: CASTVGRGGQPQHF; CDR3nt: TGTGCCAGCACTGTTGGGAGGGGAGGGCAGCCCCAGCATTTT